The sequence of this T cell receptor (beta chain) was determined in a study of cytomegalovirus exposure and HLA in healthy donors. Study-level information: For the roughly 400 genotyped donors, 81% fell within the Caucasian-associated ancestry cluster.

About this clone itself: Its antigen is still unknown.

PCR employed 60 Vbeta and 13 Jbeta primers. As originally analysed: Per a later analysis, the number of unique TCR beta chains was roughly 87 million, of which 9 million to 14 million were shared. Repertoires were generated with immunoSEQ multiplex PCR, while TCRdb's copy carries only in-frame clones and drops some. V, J and clone size were drawn from that table, and D and trimming were deduced from the DNA. The data show under 200,000 clones, around 77% seen once. Germline-derived CDR1 and CDR2 are SGHRS and YFSETQ. Trimming at V came to 0 bases and at J to 1 base, leaving 6 bases not matched to a gene. This CDR3 is built from 17 residues. Study-level findings and limits: Presence/absence analyses rested on an assumption that sequencing depth was roughly uniform across donors.

The sequence came from a female donor in good health and CMV-seronegative. Material for sequencing was PBMCs. This sequence joins TRBV5-1 and TRBJ2-3; 9 bases are shared with TRBD1. In nucleotides, the CDR3 is TGCGCCAGCAGCTTGGGACACCGGGACAGGGGCACAGATACGCAGTATTTT. This sequence encodes CASSLGHRDRGTDTQYF.